Each of the 21 T cell receptor beta chains below was sequenced from the same sample in a study of PD-L1 blockade in urothelial cancer. The repertoire was sequenced with immunoSEQ multiplex PCR; TCRdb's copy has only in-frame clones and lacks some. Here the sample spans roughly 60,000 clones, over 75% being singletons. Sample: PBMCs, taken around atezolizumab (anti-PD-L1) treatment. The receptor source for this set is a man between 65 and 85 years old with urothelial cancer.

The sample holds one count of this clone. This chain connects TRBV30 to TRBJ2-5; D might be TRBD2 (6 bases). CDR3 length: 12 residues. In germline, CDR1 is GTSNPN, CDR2 SVGIG (reference sequence). Trimming took 3 bases from V and 4 from J, leaving 9 bases between them. The CDR3 here is CAWREAGETQYF. The CDR3 region has the DNA TGTGCCTGGAGAGAAGCGGGAGAGACCCAGTACTTC.

The chain joins TRBV18 to TRBJ2-1; D perhaps matches TRBD2 (6 bases). Germline V gene data show CDR1 as KGHSH and CDR2 as LQKENI. This CDR3 spans 13 amino acids. Trimming cost V 8 bases and J 2 bases, with 10 bases left between them. The CDR3 reads CASRGLPYNEQFF. In DNA, the CDR3 is TGTGCCAGCAGGGGACTGCCCTACAATGAGCAGTTCTTC.

V gene TRBV2 combines with J gene TRBJ1-1; TRBD1 matches at 9 bases. This CDR3 contains 13 residues. The V gene end was trimmed by 8 bases and the J gene end by 5 bases; junction bases not matched to a gene: 6. Germline CDR1 reads SNHLY; CDR2 reads FYNNEI. The CDR3 DNA reads TGTGCCAGCGCGGGACAGGGAAGAACTGAAGCTTTCTTT. The encoded protein is CASAGQGRTEAFF.

The chain combines TRBV28 with TRBJ2-6; D is perhaps TRBD2 (5 bases). V was pared by 1 base and J by 0 bases, with 7 bases between. This CDR3 has 16 residues. CDR1 and CDR2 from the germline V gene are MDHEN and SYDVKM. This CDR3 is CASSLLASSGANVLTF. DNA of the CDR3: TGTGCCAGCAGTTTATTAGCGAGCTCTGGGGCCAACGTCCTGACTTTC.

The rearrangement links TRBV6-1 to TRBJ2-7; D is possibly TRBD1 (6 bases). Germline V CDR1 and CDR2: MNHNS, SASEGT. This CDR3 comprises 16 residues. V gave up 4 bases and J gave up 0 bases, with 16 bases separating them. In nucleotides, the CDR3 is TGTGCCAGCAGTGCCATCAGGACAGCGAGCTCCTACGAGCAGTACTTC. This gives the protein CASSAIRTASSYEQYF.

The chain carries TRBV4-1 and TRBJ2-2; D is possibly TRBD1 (5 bases). CDR1 and CDR2 (germline): MGHRA, YSYEKL. The V end was cut by 0 bases, the J end by 7 bases, with 12 bases between. CDR3 length: 15 residues. The CDR3 loop is CASSQEGVLSGELFF. CDR3 DNA sequence: TGCGCCAGCAGCCAAGAAGGGGTTCTCAGCGGGGAGCTGTTTTTT.

The chain has TRBV9 and TRBJ1-2, with D hard to call. The CDR3 has 14 residues. Deletions cut 0 bases from V and 8 bases from J, with 14 bases between. Germline CDR1 and CDR2: SGDLS and YYNGEE. The CDR3 DNA follows: TGTGCCAGCAGCGTAGGCCCGGGTCCTGTAGGCTACACCTTC. It translates to CASSVGPGPVGYTF.

CDR3: CASSQNPAGSQETQYF. The CDR3, as DNA: TGCGCCAGCAGCCAGAACCCGGCCGGGAGCCAAGAGACCCAGTACTTC. V usage is TRBV5-1 and J usage is TRBJ2-5; TRBD2 might be the D (6 bases). The CDR3 runs 16 residues. V was trimmed by 4 bases and J by 1 base, leaving 17 bases between them. Per the germline V gene, CDR1 is SGHRS and CDR2 is YFSETQ.

V gene TRBV27 combines with J gene TRBJ2-1; weak D call: TRBD2 (5 bases). CDR1 is MNHEY and CDR2 is SMNVEV in the germline V gene (reference sequence). The V and J ends lost 4 bases and 9 bases respectively, with 13 bases between them. The CDR3 covers 13 residues. CDR3: CASSYTRDGEQFF. CDR3 DNA sequence: TGTGCCAGCAGTTATACTAGAGATGGTGAGCAGTTCTTC.

The V and J genes are TRBV5-1 and TRBJ2-1, with 15 bases lining up with TRBD2. Germline CDR1 and CDR2: SGHRS and YFSETQ. The CDR3 extends over 19 amino acids. Losses at the gene ends were 0 bases for V and 7 bases for J; bases not matched to a gene: 11. Here the CDR3 DNA reads TGCGCCAGCAGCTTGGTTTTTGGGACTAGCGGGAGGACGGGTAATGAGCAGTTCTTC. Its protein product is CASSLVFGTSGRTGNEQFF.

This clone was recorded once. The chain couples TRBV25-1 to TRBJ2-6, with D maybe TRBD1 (6 bases). The CDR3 consists of 18 residues. The germline V gene encodes CDR1 MGHDK and CDR2 SYGVNS. Trimming took off 5 bases at V and 0 bases at J, with 17 bases between the two ends. The CDR3 bases are TGTGCCAGCAGTTCCACCGGGACACCCCTCTCTGGGGCCAACGTCCTGACTTTC. This translates into CASSSTGTPLSGANVLTF.

The rearrangement joins TRBV14 to TRBJ2-1; the match to TRBD2 covers 13 bases. This CDR3 has 16 residues. CDR1 SGHDN and CDR2 FVKESK come from the germline V gene. The trim removed 2 bases at V and 9 bases at J, leaving 7 bases unmatched. CDR3 protein: CASSQQGLAGVGEQFF. The CDR3 DNA reads TGTGCCAGCAGCCAACAAGGACTAGCGGGAGTGGGTGAGCAGTTCTTC.

The chain recombines TRBV13 with TRBJ2-3, with D perhaps matching TRBD1 (6 bases). From germline, CDR1 is PRHDT and CDR2 FYEKMQ (reference sequence). The V end lost 1 base, the J end lost 1 base, and 12 bases lay between the germline ends. The CDR3 runs 16 residues. The CDR3 DNA reads TGTGCCAGCAGCTTAGCAACAGGGTCTGGCACAGATACGCAGTATTTT. Translated, it gives CASSLATGSGTDTQYF.

The J gene is TRBJ1-5, the V gene TRBV27; 11 nucleotides line up with TRBD1. This CDR3 is built from 15 residues. The J segment lost 6 bases and the V segment lost 3 bases, leaving 4 bases of the junction unmatched. Germline CDR1 MNHEY, CDR2 SMNVEV (reference sequence). The CDR3 is CASSLGGQGGQPQHF. CDR3 nucleotide sequence: TGTGCCAGCAGTTTGGGGGGACAGGGGGGTCAGCCCCAGCATTTT.

The chain has TRBV5-6 and TRBJ1-2; tentatively, D is TRBD1 (6 bases). CDR1 is SGHDT, CDR2 YYEEEE, per germline. The CDR3 contains 17 residues. V lost 2 bases to trimming and J lost 2 bases, with 19 bases between them. CDR3 loop: CASSFKGSGANNYGYTF. The CDR3 nucleotides read TGTGCCAGCAGCTTTAAGGGATCAGGGGCGAACAACTATGGCTACACCTTC.

The chain carries TRBV4-1 and TRBJ1-2; 10 bases are a match to TRBD1. Germline values: CDR1 MGHRA, CDR2 YSYEKL. V dropped 1 base and J dropped 7; count of bases not matched to a gene: 9. The CDR3 covers 16 residues. CDR3 sequence: CASSQVQGQGLFGYTF. CDR3 in DNA: TGCGCCAGCAGCCAAGTCCAGGGACAGGGGTTGTTTGGCTACACCTTC.

The chain combines TRBV5-1 with TRBJ2-3; 9 bases are a match to TRBD2. CDR3 length: 16 residues. CDR1 is SGHRS, CDR2 YFSETQ, per germline. Trimming took 3 bases from V and 1 from J; bases not matched to a gene: 6. CDR3 DNA sequence: TGCGCCAGCAGCTCCCAAGCGGGAGGCGGCACAGATACGCAGTATTTT. Translating it yields CASSSQAGGGTDTQYF.

This sequence joins TRBV4-1 and TRBJ2-3; 12 bases are shared with TRBD2. The CDR3 covers 20 residues. Germline V gives CDR1 MGHRA, CDR2 YSYEKL. V trimming: 1 base; J trimming: 4 bases; junction bases outside the gene matches: 15. This CDR3 is CASSQGWSPSGRAQPDTQYF. As DNA, the CDR3 is TGCGCCAGCAGCCAAGGTTGGTCCCCTAGCGGGAGGGCCCAGCCAGATACGCAGTATTTT.

The chain recombines TRBV5-6 with TRBJ2-7; 7 nucleotides agree with TRBD1. Germline lookup yields CDR1 SGHDT and CDR2 YYEEEE. Germline trimming cut 5 bases from V and 3 bases from J; bases unmatched to any gene: 8. The CDR3 runs 14 residues. The CDR3 DNA is TGTGCCAGCAGTGCCCCGAGGGGGCACTACGAGCAGTACTTC. Its translation: CASSAPRGHYEQYF.

The rearrangement links TRBV19 to TRBJ1-1; no clear D. The CDR3 contains 13 residues. The V gene's germline CDR1 is LNHDA and CDR2 SQIVND (reference sequence). V was shortened by 1 base and J by 1 base, with 4 bases between the two germline ends. The CDR3 bases are TGTGCCAGTAGTATAGTTCGGAACACTGAAGCTTTCTTT. Amino acids: CASSIVRNTEAFF.

The table lists this clone with a count of one. This rearrangement joins TRBV18 to TRBJ2-4, with 7 bases aligning to TRBD2. The CDR3 has 13 residues. V was pared by 6 bases and J by 3 bases, with 2 bases of the junction left unmatched. Germline assignment: CDR1 KGHSH and CDR2 LQKENI. For the CDR3, the DNA is TGTGCCAGCTCGGGGGGGAGCAAAAACATTCAGTACTTC. This codes for CASSGGSKNIQYF.